The 32 T cell receptor beta chains presented below share a single source sample, sequenced in a study of shared clonotypes between healthy human individuals. TCRdb's table, derived via immunoSEQ multiplex PCR, lists solely in-frame clones and lacks some. Seen here are more than 2 million clones, just over 90% observed once, and the top ten hold over 1.5%. Naive-designated CD8 cells lacked CD45RO, were positively enriched for CCR7, and omitted terminally differentiated effector memory CD45RA+ cells. The sample consisted of naive CD8+ T cells from PBMCs. The origin of the receptors is a man younger than 35 in good health. Some clones in this sample may be carry-over from other donors' samples.

CDR3 loop: CASSQDGPSGDSDEQFF. CDR3 sequence (DNA): TGCGCCAGCAGCCAAGATGGCCCCAGCGGAGATTCGGATGAGCAGTTCTTC. This sequence joins TRBV4-1 and TRBJ2-1; a possible D gene is TRBD2 (5 bases). CDR1 MGHRA and CDR2 YSYEKL come from the germline V gene. Deletions cut 0 bases from V and 8 bases from J, with 20 bases between. This CDR3 has 17 residues.

The chain couples TRBV7-9 to TRBJ2-2, with D tentatively TRBD1 (6 bases). CDR1 and CDR2 (germline): SEHNR, FQNEAQ (reference sequence). V was clipped by 1 base and J by 10 bases, with 10 bases between them. This CDR3 region has 13 residues. CDR3 sequence: CASSLGGTPELFF. Here the CDR3 DNA reads TGTGCCAGCAGCTTAGGAGGGACACCGGAGCTGTTTTTT.

The V gene is TRBV5-6, the J gene TRBJ2-1, with D perhaps TRBD1 (5 bases). CDR3 length equals 17 residues. V was cut by 3 bases and J by 3 bases, with 19 bases left in between. The germline V gene has CDR1 SGHDT and CDR2 YYEEEE. The CDR3 region has the DNA TGTGCCAGCAGCTACCAGACAGCCTGGAGAGGCTACAATGAGCAGTTCTTC. Amino acids: CASSYQTAWRGYNEQFF.

This chain joins TRBV7-9 and TRBJ1-4; 7 nucleotides align to TRBD1. The CDR3 covers 15 residues. The germline gives CDR1 SEHNR, CDR2 FQNEAQ (reference sequence). The V gene end was trimmed by 4 bases and the J gene end by 1 base; junction bases not matched to a gene: 3. The CDR3 nucleotides are TGTGCCAGCAGCTCAACAGGGGAAACTAATGAAAAACTGTTTTTT. Its protein product is CASSSTGETNEKLFF.

To note about this clone: The identical CDR3 is also encoded by other nucleotide sequences in the sample. The rearrangement uses TRBV29-1 and TRBJ2-7; D tentatively fits TRBD1 or TRBD2 (5 bases each). V lost 7 bases, J lost 3 bases, and 16 bases lay in between. CDR3 size: 13 residues. Per the germline V gene, CDR1 is SQVTM and CDR2 is ANQGSEA. The CDR3 DNA follows: TGCAGCGCCTTCCGGGACGATGACTACGAGCAGTACTTC. This encodes CSAFRDDDYEQYF.

This clone has only one observation. V and J are TRBV6-1 and TRBJ1-2; 7 bases agree with TRBD1. Germline trimming cut 6 bases from V and 7 bases from J; bases unmatched to any gene: 14. This CDR3 spans 15 amino acids. Germline V gene sequence: CDR1 MNHNS, CDR2 SASEGT. The CDR3 region has the DNA TGTGCCAGCAGAAATTGTGACAGGGAAGTCTGTGGCTACACCTTC. This encodes CASRNCDREVCGYTF.

V and J are TRBV29-1 and TRBJ2-1; 7 nucleotides align to TRBD2. Germline lookup yields CDR1 SQVTM and CDR2 ANQGSEA. This CDR3 region has 13 residues. The J segment lost 3 bases and the V segment lost 7 bases, leaving 6 bases of the junction unmatched. CDR3 region: CSALGDYYNEQFF. In DNA form, the CDR3 reads TGCAGCGCCCTCGGGGACTACTACAATGAGCAGTTCTTC.

The chain is built from TRBV28 and TRBJ2-1; the match to TRBD1 covers 8 bases. CDR3 length equals 13 residues. The germline CDR1 and CDR2 sequences are MDHEN and SYDVKM. V trimming: 7 bases; J trimming: 6 bases; junction bases outside the gene matches: 5. CDR3 amino acids: CASNDRGGNEQFF. In nucleotides, the CDR3 is TGTGCCAGCAATGACAGGGGCGGCAATGAGCAGTTCTTC.

Remarks on this clone: Other DNA sequences in the same sample also yield this CDR3. The chain is built from TRBV11-2 and TRBJ2-3; D call uncertain. CDR1 is SGHAT and CDR2 is FQNNGV in the germline V gene. V was clipped by 1 base and J by 6 bases, with 2 bases between them. The CDR3 loop spans 11 amino acids. The CDR3 DNA reads TGTGCCAGCAGCTTAGCCGATACGCAGTATTTT. Translated, it gives CASSLADTQYF.

V usage is TRBV19 and J usage is TRBJ2-7; maybe TRBD2 (6 bases). V lost 4 bases to trimming and J lost 5 bases, with 12 bases between them. Germline CDR1 reads LNHDA; CDR2 reads SQIVND (reference sequence). The CDR3 loop spans 13 amino acids. The CDR3 region has the DNA TGTGCCAGTAGTAAGACTAGTTACGACGAGCAGTACTTC. Protein: CASSKTSYDEQYF. The variable domain in full, completed from reference TRBV19 and TRBJ2-7, reads DGGITQSPKYLFRKEGQNVTLSCEQNLNHDAMYWYRQDPGQGLRLIYYSQIVNDFQKGDIAEGYSVSREKKESFPLTVTSAQKNPTAFYLCASSKTSYDEQYFGPGTRLTVT.

The rearrangement links TRBV2 to TRBJ2-2, with D perhaps matching TRBD2 (7 bases). Germline CDR1 SNHLY, CDR2 FYNNEI. This CDR3 comprises 16 residues. The V gene lost 3 bases and the J gene lost 3 bases, with 14 bases spanning the gap. This chain's CDR3 is CASSDIRGADTGELFF. Written as DNA, the CDR3 is TGTGCCAGCAGTGACATTCGGGGGGCCGACACCGGGGAGCTGTTTTTT.

The V call is TRBV5-5, the J call TRBJ2-4; 10 bases line up with TRBD1. The V gene's germline CDR1 is SGHKS and CDR2 YYEKEE (reference sequence). V lost 4 bases to trimming and J lost 0 bases; unmatched junction nucleotides: 7. The CDR3 loop spans 17 amino acids. The CDR3 protein is CASSPLGTGEAKNIQYF. For the CDR3, the DNA is TGTGCCAGCAGCCCCCTGGGGACAGGGGAAGCCAAAAACATTCAGTACTTC.

This chain uses TRBV30 with TRBJ2-7; the D gene is possibly TRBD2 (6 bases). Trimming removed 4 bases from V and 4 bases from J, with 14 bases in between. The germline V gene encodes CDR1 GTSNPN and CDR2 SVGIG (reference sequence). The CDR3 runs to 13 residues. CDR3 DNA sequence: TGTGCCTGGAATACTCGGGGGAAGTACGAGCAGTACTTC. This sequence encodes CAWNTRGKYEQYF.

This clone was picked up one time. The CDR3 protein is CAISEPLGHEAFF. The CDR3 nucleotides are TGTGCCATCAGTGAGCCGCTGGGGCATGAAGCTTTCTTT. This chain uses TRBV10-3 with TRBJ1-1; D might be TRBD1 (5 bases). Looked up from germline, CDR1 is ENHRY and CDR2 is SYGVKD. V was cut by 2 bases and J by 7 bases, with 11 bases left in between. This CDR3 spans 13 amino acids.

The chain recombines TRBV19 with TRBJ2-1; a possible D gene is TRBD2 (6 bases). The CDR3 has 15 amino acids. CDR1 is LNHDA and CDR2 is SQIVND in the germline V gene (reference sequence). The V end was cut by 6 bases, the J end by 2 bases, with 14 bases between. The DNA of the CDR3 is TGTGCCAGTAGACGACTAGTGGGCCCCTACAATGAGCAGTTCTTC. Encoded protein: CASRRLVGPYNEQFF.

The chain couples TRBV28 to TRBJ1-1; D is possibly TRBD1 (6 bases). The germline CDR1 and CDR2 sequences are MDHEN and SYDVKM. Deletions cut 2 bases from V and 5 bases from J, with 15 bases between. The CDR3 covers 15 residues. The CDR3, as DNA: TGTGCCAGCAGTTTACTCAGTACAGGGTGGACTGAAGCTTTCTTT. Protein product: CASSLLSTGWTEAFF.

The chain carries TRBV29-1 and TRBJ2-1, with 8 bases lining up with TRBD1. V trimming: 8 bases; J trimming: 6 bases; junction bases outside the gene matches: 9. This CDR3 has 13 amino acids. The germline gives CDR1 SQVTM, CDR2 ANQGSEA. The CDR3 region is CSLRQGTGNEQFF. As DNA, the CDR3 is TGCAGCCTGAGACAGGGGACGGGCAATGAGCAGTTCTTC.

This chain joins TRBV10-3 and TRBJ1-2, with a tentative D call TRBD1 (5 bases). In germline, CDR1 is ENHRY, CDR2 SYGVKD. CDR3 length equals 14 residues. Trimming took 6 bases from V and 6 from J, leaving 17 bases between them. The CDR3: CAIRQALVSDGYTF. The DNA of the CDR3 is TGTGCCATCAGACAGGCCCTAGTTTCAGATGGCTACACCTTC.

The chain employs TRBV6-4 and TRBJ2-1; TRBD2 agrees at 11 bases. Trimming removed 3 bases from V and 3 bases from J; junction bases left unmatched: 10. The CDR3 contains 18 residues. Germline V gene lookup returns CDR1 MRHNA and CDR2 SNTAGT. The CDR3 DNA reads TGTGCCAGCAGTGAGCTAGCGGGAGGCCCCGGACGCTACAATGAGCAGTTCTTC. Amino acid sequence: CASSELAGGPGRYNEQFF.

Note on this clone: In the same sample, other DNA sequences code for this CDR3. CDR3 sequence reads: CASGEGNTGELFF. The CDR3 DNA is TGTGCCAGCGGCGAGGGGAACACCGGGGAGCTGTTTTTT. The chain employs TRBV9 and TRBJ2-2; D is possibly TRBD2 (5 bases). Trimming took off 7 bases at V and 1 base at J, with 8 bases between the two ends. From germline, CDR1 is SGDLS and CDR2 YYNGEE. CDR3 length equals 13 residues. Looking up the rest from reference TRBV9 and TRBJ2-2 gives the full variable domain: DSGVTQTPKHLITATGQRVTLRCSPRSGDLSVYWYQQSLDQGLQFLIQYYNGEERAKGNILERFSAQQFPDLHSELNLSSLELGDSALYFCASGEGNTGELFFGEGSRLTVL.

This sequence joins TRBV29-1 and TRBJ2-7, with D uncertain. The V end lost 3 bases, the J end lost 3 bases, and 9 bases lay between the germline ends. This CDR3 is 12 amino acids long. The germline V gene has CDR1 SQVTM and CDR2 ANQGSEA. The CDR3 sequence: CSVEGRYYEQYF. The DNA for the CDR3 is TGCAGCGTTGAGGGCAGGTACTACGAGCAGTACTTC.

The V gene is TRBV27, the J gene TRBJ1-5, with D possibly being TRBD1 (5 bases). Trimming cost V 3 bases and J 6 bases, with 12 bases left between them. Germline CDR1 MNHEY, CDR2 SMNVEV (reference sequence). CDR3 length equals 14 residues. For the CDR3, the DNA is TGTGCCAGCAGTTTTGCAGGGAATAGTCAGCCCCAGCATTTT. The encoded protein is CASSFAGNSQPQHF.

This clone appeared a single time. The chain has TRBV28 and TRBJ1-5; TRBD1 aligns across 7 bases. The J segment lost 5 bases and the V segment lost 6 bases, leaving 10 bases of the junction unmatched. Germline V lookup: CDR1 MDHEN, CDR2 SYDVKM. The CDR3 length is 15 residues. The CDR3 DNA reads TGTGCCAGCAGACGAACAGGGGATTCATATCAGCCCCAGCATTTT. Encoded protein: CASRRTGDSYQPQHF.

V is TRBV7-3 and J is TRBJ2-3, with TRBD2 matching over 7 bases. The V gene end was trimmed by 2 bases and the J gene end by 4 bases; junction bases not matched to a gene: 9. From germline, CDR1 is SGHTA and CDR2 FQGTGA. The CDR3 consists of 16 residues. The CDR3, as DNA: TGTGCCAGCAGCTTATTGGGCGGGAGAAACCCAGATACGCAGTATTTT. Translation gives CASSLLGGRNPDTQYF.

CDR3 loop: CASSVRRDPYEQYF. The CDR3 DNA sequence: TGTGCCAGCAGCGTAAGGCGGGATCCTTACGAGCAGTACTTC. The chain is built from TRBV9 and TRBJ2-7; TRBD2 might be the D (6 bases). V was clipped by 1 base and J by 4 bases, with 12 bases between them. CDR1 and CDR2 (germline): SGDLS, YYNGEE. This CDR3 has 14 amino acids.

CDR3 DNA sequence: TGTGCCAGCAGCTCGACCAACAGTTTCCCTTCTAATGAGCAGTTCTTC. Protein: CASSSTNSFPSNEQFF. J is TRBJ2-1 and V is TRBV11-2; no firm D call. Germline V gene sequence: CDR1 SGHAT, CDR2 FQNNGV. The length of the CDR3 is 16 residues. V dropped 4 bases and J dropped 7 bases, with 20 bases sitting between them.

The chain employs TRBV27 and TRBJ2-1; the D gene is possibly TRBD2 (6 bases). The V gene's germline CDR1 is MNHEY and CDR2 SMNVEV (reference sequence). V lost 1 base, J lost 6 bases, and 13 bases lay in between. CDR3 length: 15 amino acids. Here the CDR3 reads CASSLYGSIVNEQFF. The CDR3 DNA reads as TGTGCCAGCAGTTTATACGGGAGTATTGTCAATGAGCAGTTCTTC.

Only one count was recorded for this clone. This sequence joins TRBV9 and TRBJ2-1; 14 bases agree with TRBD2. V was pared by 4 bases and J by 4 bases, with 7 bases of the junction left unmatched. This CDR3 has 17 residues. Germline CDR1 reads SGDLS; CDR2 reads YYNGEE. CDR3 protein: CASSPPTSGRVYNEQFF. The CDR3 DNA follows: TGTGCCAGCAGCCCGCCGACTAGCGGGAGGGTGTACAATGAGCAGTTCTTC.

The chain couples TRBV6-1 to TRBJ2-7; 8 bases agree with TRBD1. The CDR3 totals 14 residues. Germline assignment: CDR1 MNHNS and CDR2 SASEGT. Trimming cost V 6 bases and J 4 bases; bases outside gene matches: 8. The CDR3 coding sequence is TGTGCCAGCAGCGACAGGGGATCGGCGTACGAGCAGTACTTC. This translates into CASSDRGSAYEQYF.

This sequence joins TRBV5-1 and TRBJ2-1, with TRBD2 identical over 10 bases. The CDR3 runs to 15 residues. Germline-derived CDR1 and CDR2 are SGHRS and YFSETQ. J was trimmed by 7 bases and V by 0 bases; bases with no gene match: 4. The CDR3 loop reads CASSLEAGGINEQFF. Written as DNA, the CDR3 is TGCGCCAGCAGCTTGGAAGCGGGAGGGATTAATGAGCAGTTCTTC.

V and J are TRBV9 and TRBJ2-2; either TRBD1 or TRBD2 may fit D (5 bases each). The CDR3 extends over 18 amino acids. Germline CDR1 reads SGDLS; CDR2 reads YYNGEE. Between the trimmed V and J ends, which lost 3 bases and 0 bases, there was a span of 18 bases. CDR3 sequence (DNA): TGTGCCAGCAGCGACTCCCCGGGGCATTCAACGAACACCGGGGAGCTGTTTTTT. This translates into CASSDSPGHSTNTGELFF.

The chain recombines TRBV19 with TRBJ2-5; 9 positions match TRBD2. CDR1 LNHDA and CDR2 SQIVND come from the germline V gene (reference sequence). V gave up 5 bases and J gave up 5 bases; unmatched junction bases: 18. The CDR3 covers 18 residues. In DNA form, the CDR3 reads TGTGCCAGTAGTCAACCAAGGGGGCGGGTAGCGGGAGAGGAGACCCAGTACTTC. Translating gives CASSQPRGRVAGEETQYF.